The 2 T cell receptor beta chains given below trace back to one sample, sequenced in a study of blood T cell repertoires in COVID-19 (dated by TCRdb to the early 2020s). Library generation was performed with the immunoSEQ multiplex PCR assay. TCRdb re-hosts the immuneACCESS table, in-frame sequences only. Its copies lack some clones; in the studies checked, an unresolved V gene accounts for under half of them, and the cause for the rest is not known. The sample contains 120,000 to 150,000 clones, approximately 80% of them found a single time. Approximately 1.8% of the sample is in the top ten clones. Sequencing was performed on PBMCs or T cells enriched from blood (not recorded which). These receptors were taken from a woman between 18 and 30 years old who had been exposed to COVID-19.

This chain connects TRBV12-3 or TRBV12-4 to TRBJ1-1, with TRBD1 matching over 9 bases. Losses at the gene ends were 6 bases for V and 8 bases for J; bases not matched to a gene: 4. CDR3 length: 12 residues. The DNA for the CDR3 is TGTGCCAGCAGCCAAACAGGGGGCGAAGCTTTCTTT. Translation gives CASSQTGGEAFF.

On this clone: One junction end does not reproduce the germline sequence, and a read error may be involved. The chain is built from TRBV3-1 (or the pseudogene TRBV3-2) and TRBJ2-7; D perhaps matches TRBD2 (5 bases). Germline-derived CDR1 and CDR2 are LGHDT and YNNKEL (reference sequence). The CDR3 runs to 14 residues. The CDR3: CASSQDTLGGPKNF. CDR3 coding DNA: TGTGCCAGCAGCCAAGATACTCTTGGCGGGCCCAAAAACTTC.